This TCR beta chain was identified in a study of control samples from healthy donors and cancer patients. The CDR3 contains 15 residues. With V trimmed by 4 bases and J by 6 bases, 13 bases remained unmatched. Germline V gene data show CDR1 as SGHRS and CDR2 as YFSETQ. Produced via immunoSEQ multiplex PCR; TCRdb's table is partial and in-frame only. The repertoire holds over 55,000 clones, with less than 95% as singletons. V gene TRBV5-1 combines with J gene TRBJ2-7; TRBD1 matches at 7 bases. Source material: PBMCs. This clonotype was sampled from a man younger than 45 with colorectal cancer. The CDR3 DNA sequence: TGCGCCAGCAGCCCACGACAGGGAAATAACGGCGAGCAGTACTTC. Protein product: CASSPRQGNNGEQYF.